The rows below give T cell receptor beta chains drawn from one sample of a study of blood T cell repertoires in COVID-19. TCRdb keeps only in-frame clones here, not all; method: immunoSEQ multiplex PCR. Of about 170,000 clones listed, more than 85% are singletons. Sequenced input: peripheral blood. These receptors were collected from an elderly woman in a cohort sampled during active or convalescent COVID-19. The CDR3 runs from the conserved cysteine through the conserved F or W. A D gene is named only where the DNA matches it firmly. Clone size, where shown, is once, few, many, or a class for clones that have expanded.

v_gene: TRBV6-5; abundance: NA; j_gene: TRBJ1-1; d_gene: TRBD1; CDR3nt: TGTGCCAGCAGGCTTACCGGGACAGGGGTCACTGAAGCTTTCTTT; CDR3aa: CASRLTGTGVTEAFF
v_gene: TRBV19; abundance: few; j_gene: TRBJ2-4; d_gene: NA; CDR3nt: TGTGCCAGTAGTCCCCGGGTCTGGGGCTCAGGCATTCAGTACTTC; CDR3aa: CASSPRVWGSGIQYF
v_gene: TRBV12-5; abundance: NA; j_gene: TRBJ1-4; d_gene: TRBD1; CDR3nt: TGTGCTAGTGGTTTGACAGGGGGGAATAATGAAAAACTGTTTTTT; CDR3aa: CASGLTGGNNEKLFF
v_gene: TRBV5-4; abundance: NA; j_gene: TRBJ1-2; d_gene: TRBD1; CDR3nt: TGTGCCAGCAGCTTTATGGACAGGAACTATGGCTACACCTTC; CDR3aa: CASSFMDRNYGYTF
v_gene: TRBV29-1; abundance: NA; j_gene: TRBJ2-3; d_gene: TRBD1; CDR3nt: TGCAGCGAACAGGGGGCTTCCGATACGCAGTATTTT; CDR3aa: CSEQGASDTQYF
v_gene: TRBV7-2; abundance: NA; j_gene: TRBJ2-1; d_gene: TRBD1; CDR3nt: TGTGCCAGCAGCTTTCAGACAGGGTGGGGGGAGCAGTTCTTC; CDR3aa: CASSFQTGWGEQFF
v_gene: TRBV19; abundance: NA; j_gene: TRBJ1-1; d_gene: TRBD1; CDR3nt: TGTGCCAGTAGCGTGGAGAGGGGGCTTACGAACACTGAAGCTTTCTTT; CDR3aa: CASSVERGLTNTEAFF
v_gene: TRBV18; abundance: once; j_gene: TRBJ1-4; d_gene: TRBD1; CDR3nt: TGTGCCAGCTCACTGGGGACAGGGGGCTGGACTAATGAAAAACTGTTTTTT; CDR3aa: CASSLGTGGWTNEKLFF
v_gene: TRBV14; abundance: NA; j_gene: TRBJ2-7; d_gene: NA; CDR3nt: TGTGCCAGCTCTAGGGGATATTACGAGCAGTACTTC; CDR3aa: CASSRGYYEQYF
v_gene: TRBV10-3; abundance: NA; j_gene: TRBJ1-5; d_gene: NA; CDR3nt: TGTGCCATCAGTGAGTCAATCTCGGGCAATCAGCCCCAGCATTTT; CDR3aa: CAISESISGNQPQHF
v_gene: TRBV9; abundance: NA; j_gene: TRBJ1-4; d_gene: TRBD1; CDR3nt: TGTGCCAGCAGCGTAGGAGGGGGCTATGAAAAACTGTTTTTT; CDR3aa: CASSVGGGYEKLFF
v_gene: TRBV9; abundance: NA; j_gene: TRBJ1-2; d_gene: NA; CDR3nt: TGTGCCAGCAGCCCTCGGGACACCCGGAGGAGTGGCTACACCTTC; CDR3aa: CASSPRDTRRSGYTF
v_gene: TRBV7-2; abundance: NA; j_gene: TRBJ2-1; d_gene: TRBD2; CDR3nt: TGTGCCAGCAGCGAAGCGGGGGTCTCCTACAATGAGCAGTTCTTC; CDR3aa: CASSEAGVSYNEQFF
v_gene: TRBV19; abundance: NA; j_gene: TRBJ1-5; d_gene: TRBD1; CDR3nt: TGTGCCAGTAGTGCAACCGGGACAGGGAATCAGCCCCAGCATTTT; CDR3aa: CASSATGTGNQPQHF
v_gene: TRBV7-2; abundance: NA; j_gene: TRBJ1-1; d_gene: NA; CDR3nt: TGTGCCAGCAGCCTAATAGGGGGACAGAACACTGAAGCTTTCTTT; CDR3aa: CASSLIGGQNTEAFF
v_gene: TRBV3-1/TRBV3-2; abundance: NA; j_gene: TRBJ1-4; d_gene: NA; CDR3nt: TGTGCCAGCAGCCAGGGGGGTGAAAAACTGTTTTTT; CDR3aa: CASSQGGEKLFF
v_gene: TRBV14; abundance: NA; j_gene: TRBJ2-2; d_gene: NA; CDR3nt: TGTGCCAGCAGCCAAGCTTTAGCTACCGGGGAGCTGTTTTTT; CDR3aa: CASSQALATGELFF
v_gene: TRBV6-2/TRBV6-3; abundance: NA; j_gene: TRBJ1-3; d_gene: NA; CDR3nt: TGTGCCAGCAGCCCCACAGGATCTGGAAACACCATATATTTT; CDR3aa: CASSPTGSGNTIYF
v_gene: TRBV18; abundance: NA; j_gene: TRBJ2-2; d_gene: TRBD1; CDR3nt: TGTGCCAGCTCCCCAAGACAGGGGGGAAACACCGGGGAGCTGTTTTTT; CDR3aa: CASSPRQGGNTGELFF
v_gene: TRBV30; abundance: NA; j_gene: TRBJ1-5; d_gene: TRBD1; CDR3nt: TGTGCCTGGGGGGGACAGGGGAATCAGCCCCAGCATTTT; CDR3aa: CAWGGQGNQPQHF